These 11 T cell receptor beta chains were all obtained from the same sample, sequenced in a study of T cells after posttransplantation cyclophosphamide. The repertoire was sequenced with immunoSEQ multiplex PCR; TCRdb's copy has only in-frame clones and lacks some. The repertoire holds about 22,000 clones, with about 90% as singletons. Treatment was busulfan-fludarabine conditioning, a marrow graft, and cyclophosphamide on days +3 and +4. The sequenced sample was PBMCs, obtained after allogeneic stem cell transplant with posttransplant cyclophosphamide. The receptors were gathered from a female patient aged 25-39 years who received an allogeneic stem cell transplant from an unrelated donor, was CMV-positive, and had no GVHD. Some T cells here may be from the graft donor.

This rearrangement joins TRBV28 to TRBJ1-5; 8 nucleotides match TRBD1. From germline, CDR1 is MDHEN and CDR2 SYDVKM. V dropped 4 bases and J dropped 7; count of bases not matched to a gene: 6. There are 14 residues in the CDR3. CDR3: CASSSDRGRQPQHF. The CDR3 DNA is TGTGCCAGCAGTTCTGACAGGGGACGCCAGCCCCAGCATTTT.

This clone was detected a few times. The genes are TRBV30 and TRBJ1-3; D is undetermined. Between the trimmed V and J ends, which lost 3 bases and 3 bases, there was a span of 15 bases. Germline V lookup: CDR1 GTSNPN, CDR2 SVGIG (reference sequence). This CDR3 comprises 15 residues. As DNA, the CDR3 is TGTGCCTGGAGCGTAGGCCTGGGCGTTGGAAACACCATATATTTT. Its translation is CAWSVGLGVGNTIYF.

The chain joins TRBV5-1 to TRBJ1-1; TRBD1 is a possible D gene (6 bases). CDR3 length: 15 amino acids. V was clipped by 4 bases and J by 1 base, with 14 bases between them. Germline CDR1 and CDR2: SGHRS and YFSETQ. The CDR3 region has the DNA TGCGCCAGCAGCGCGGCGGGGGCCCGGAACACTGAAGCTTTCTTT. Translation: CASSAAGARNTEAFF.

The V gene is TRBV6-5, the J gene TRBJ2-5; maybe TRBD1 (6 bases). Trimming removed 6 bases at V and 1 base at J, with 15 bases between. The CDR3 contains 15 residues. Germline lookup yields CDR1 MNHEY and CDR2 SVGAGI. For the CDR3, the DNA is TGTGCCAGCAGCCCGGGACACCGCCCCCAAGAGACCCAGTACTTC. It codes for CASSPGHRPQETQYF.

CDR3 region: CASSQDWASGGASEQYF. In DNA form, the CDR3 reads TGCGCCAGCAGCCAAGATTGGGCTAGCGGGGGGGCCAGCGAGCAGTACTTC. This chain joins TRBV4-3 and TRBJ2-7, with 12 bases aligning to TRBD2. CDR3 length: 17 amino acids. V gave up 0 bases and J gave up 6 bases; unmatched junction bases: 9. Germline assignment: CDR1 LGHNA and CDR2 YSLEER.

This chain joins TRBV7-2 and TRBJ1-2; weak D call: TRBD1 (5 bases). Trimming removed 1 base at V and 4 bases at J, with 10 bases between. The CDR3 loop spans 14 amino acids. Per germline, CDR1 SGHTA and CDR2 FQGNSA. As DNA, the CDR3 is TGTGCCAGCAGCTTAGAGACAGTATTCTATGGCTACACCTTC. Translated, it gives CASSLETVFYGYTF.

The chain carries TRBV18 and TRBJ2-5, with D uncertain. V dropped 4 bases and J dropped 0 bases, with 3 bases sitting between them. Germline loops: CDR1 KGHSH, CDR2 LQKENI. This CDR3 contains 12 residues. CDR3 region: CASSLDQETQYF. CDR3 coding DNA: TGTGCCAGCTCACTCGACCAAGAGACCCAGTACTTC.

The rearrangement links TRBV6-6 to TRBJ1-6, with TRBD1 identical over 9 bases. Per the germline V gene, CDR1 is MNHNY and CDR2 is SVGAGI (reference sequence). This CDR3 comprises 16 residues. V trimming: 0 bases; J trimming: 9 bases; junction bases outside the gene matches: 6. The CDR3 sequence: CASSYSPGQGSSPLHF. CDR3 DNA: TGTGCCAGCAGTTACTCTCCGGGACAGGGAAGTTCACCCCTCCACTTT.

This clone has a single count. The rearrangement joins TRBV29-1 to TRBJ2-1; maybe TRBD2 (6 bases). In germline, CDR1 is SQVTM, CDR2 ANQGSEA. CDR3 size: 13 residues. Trimming stripped 7 bases from V and 4 bases from J, with 14 bases between. The CDR3 region has the DNA TGCAGCGCAGCGACTAGTCGATACAATGAGCAGTTCTTC. Encoded protein: CSAATSRYNEQFF.

This clone was recorded once. The CDR3 protein is CASSLGGRTEAFF. As DNA, the CDR3 is TGTGCCAGCAGCTTAGGAGGTCGGACTGAAGCTTTCTTT. The chain uses TRBV7-3 and TRBJ1-1; D remains ambiguous. The V end lost 2 bases, the J end lost 5 bases, and 9 bases lay between the germline ends. Germline V CDR1 and CDR2: SGHTA, FQGTGA. The CDR3 totals 13 residues.

The genes are TRBV29-1 and TRBJ1-6; D is undetermined. This CDR3 region has 12 residues. V was cut by 4 bases and J by 6 bases, with 7 bases left in between. Germline-derived CDR1 and CDR2 are SQVTM and ANQGSEA. DNA for the CDR3: TGCAGCGTTGGCGAGGGTAATTCACCCCTCCACTTT. This translates into CSVGEGNSPLHF.